What follows are 25 T cell receptor beta chains derived from one specimen sequenced in a study of response to subunit inactivated influenza vaccine. TCRdb ran MiXCR on the RT-PCR reads and lists one entry per CDR3 protein. Among 860,000 or so distinct CDR3 sequences listed, over 20% were seen once. The specimen was PBMCs from blood, collected roughly 5 days after vaccination. The receptors stem from a man aged 50 to 59 who received an inactivated influenza vaccine.

The table lists this clonotype with many counts. The chain employs TRBV11-2 and TRBJ2-1; 12 bases match TRBD2. Germline CDR1 reads SGHAT; CDR2 reads FQNNGV. The CDR3 runs 15 residues. Trimming took 5 bases from V and 4 from J; bases not matched to a gene: 3. The CDR3 DNA reads TGTGCCAGCAGCGCGGGACTAGCGGGTTACAATGAGCAGTTCTTC. It is translated as CASSAGLAGYNEQFF.

The V and J genes are TRBV10-3 and TRBJ1-1, with D perhaps matching TRBD1 (6 bases). The germline CDR1 and CDR2 sequences are ENHRY and SYGVKD. V lost 11 bases and J lost 4, with 14 bases in between. The CDR3 covers 12 residues. CDR3 nucleotide sequence: TGTGCCGTACAGGGAATGGGCACTGAAGCTTTCTTT. Encoded protein: CAVQGMGTEAFF.

J is TRBJ2-2 and V is TRBV2; unclear D gene. The CDR3 has 16 amino acids. V was clipped by 5 bases and J by 0 bases, with 13 bases between them. CDR1 is SNHLY, CDR2 FYNNEI, per germline. CDR3 region: CASSKDTYTNTGELFF. DNA for the CDR3: TGTGCCAGCAGTAAGGATACGTACACGAACACCGGGGAGCTGTTTTTT.

The chain recombines TRBV11-2 with TRBJ2-3; no definite D call. The germline CDR1 and CDR2 sequences are SGHAT and FQNNGV. This CDR3 is 11 amino acids long. The V and J ends lost 6 bases and 6 bases respectively, with 7 bases between them. The CDR3 DNA follows: TGTGCCAGCAGGGCGCCGGATACGCAGTATTTT. This gives the protein CASRAPDTQYF.

In this sample, this clonotype turned up a few times. The chain recombines TRBV20-1 with TRBJ2-1; perhaps TRBD1 as D (8 bases). V shed 2 bases and J shed 4 bases, with 21 bases lying between them. CDR3 size: 17 residues. Per the germline V gene, CDR1 is DFQATT and CDR2 is SNEGSKA (reference sequence). CDR3 DNA: TGCAGTGCTAGATCGATGGGGGGGGACAGGCAATACAATGAGCAGTTCTTC. Its translation is CSARSMGGDRQYNEQFF.

This clonotype was recorded at least ten times. The CDR3 nucleotides are TGTGCCAGCAGTTACTCCCCACTAGCGGGGGACTACGAGCAGTACTTC. This translates into CASSYSPLAGDYEQYF. The V and J genes are TRBV6-5 and TRBJ2-7, with 11 bases aligning to TRBD2. This CDR3 spans 16 amino acids. After removal of 0 bases from V and 3 bases from J, the junction contained 4 bases not matched to a gene. From germline, CDR1 is MNHEY and CDR2 SVGAGI.

This chain joins TRBV20-1 and TRBJ2-5; no definite D call. This CDR3 comprises 13 residues. Germline loops: CDR1 DFQATT, CDR2 SNEGSKA (reference sequence). V was trimmed by 6 bases and J by 5 bases, leaving 16 bases between them. The CDR3 protein is CSAPFSGLETQYF. The CDR3 coding sequence is TGCAGTGCCCCCTTTAGTGGGTTGGAGACCCAGTACTTC.

The chain uses TRBV14 and TRBJ2-1; D is uncertain. The CDR3 consists of 14 residues. V was trimmed by 3 bases and J by 3 bases, leaving 9 bases between them. Germline V gives CDR1 SGHDN, CDR2 FVKESK. In DNA, the CDR3 is TGTGCCAGCAGCCATTCGGGTTTCTACAATGAGCAGTTCTTC. It encodes CASSHSGFYNEQFF.

This clonotype was observed a few times. The gene calls are TRBV4-3 and TRBJ1-4; perhaps TRBD1 as D (5 bases). CDR1 and CDR2 (germline): LGHNA, YSLEER. This CDR3 contains 13 residues. V dropped 1 base and J dropped 14 bases, with 14 bases sitting between them. CDR3 region: CASSQASPGLLFF. CDR3 nucleotide sequence: TGCGCCAGCAGCCAAGCATCGCCAGGGCTGCTGTTTTTT.

The chain recombines TRBV10-2 with TRBJ1-2; 11 nucleotides line up with TRBD1. V trimming: 3 bases; J trimming: 2 bases; junction bases outside the gene matches: 5. The CDR3 is made up of 16 amino acids. The germline V gene has CDR1 WSHSY and CDR2 SAAADI. The CDR3 spells CASSDGTGGPNYGYTF. The DNA for the CDR3 is TGCGCCAGCAGTGACGGGACAGGGGGGCCAAACTATGGCTACACCTTC.

This clonotype was seen many times. This sequence joins TRBV7-2 and TRBJ2-2; D not resolved. The germline CDR1 and CDR2 sequences are SGHTA and FQGNSA. The CDR3 is made up of 11 amino acids. The germline V and J ends were trimmed by 7 bases and 14 bases, with 14 bases remaining between them. CDR3 protein: CASTQGNILFF. Here the CDR3 DNA reads TGTGCCAGCACCCAAGGGAATATCCTGTTTTTT.

This clonotype was counted a few times. This chain uses TRBV11-3 with TRBJ2-1; TRBD1 is a possible D gene (6 bases). The CDR3 has 13 amino acids. V lost 0 bases to trimming and J lost 7 bases, with 7 bases between them. Per the germline V gene, CDR1 is SGHNT and CDR2 is YENEEA. This CDR3 reads CASSLEGTNEQFF. CDR3 nucleotide sequence: TGTGCCAGCAGCTTAGAGGGGACAAATGAGCAGTTCTTC.

The genes are TRBV20-1 and TRBJ2-7, with 7 bases aligning to TRBD1. Per the germline V gene, CDR1 is DFQATT and CDR2 is SNEGSKA (reference sequence). This CDR3 spans 13 amino acids. DNA for the CDR3: TGCAGCGCAAAGACAGGGAGCTCCTACGAGCAGTACTTC. Translation gives CSAKTGSSYEQYF.

This chain uses TRBV7-3 with TRBJ2-3, with D perhaps assigned TRBD1 or TRBD2 (6 bases each). The CDR3 has 13 residues. Looked up from germline, CDR1 is SGHTA and CDR2 is FQGTGA. V lost 5 bases, J lost 6 bases, and 12 bases lay in between. In DNA form, the CDR3 reads TGTGCCAGCAGCCACGGGGGCCACGATACGCAGTATTTT. Protein product: CASSHGGHDTQYF. Based on the CDR3 plus reference TRBV7-3 and TRBJ2-3, the full variable domain is GAGVSQTPSNKVTEKGKYVELRCDPISGHTALYWYRQSLGQGPEFLIYFQGTGAADDSGLPNDRFFAVRPEGSVSTLKIQRTERGDSAVYLCASSHGGHDTQYFGPGTRLTVL.

This clonotype appeared many times. The genes are TRBV12-3 or TRBV12-4 and TRBJ2-3, with no clear D. V was shortened by 6 bases and J by 6 bases, with 13 bases between the two germline ends. The CDR3 spans 13 residues. The CDR3 here is CASSRPTSDTQYF. CDR3 nucleotide sequence: TGTGCCAGCAGCCGCCCAACATCGGATACGCAGTATTTT.

The chain recombines TRBV2 with TRBJ2-7; TRBD2 matches at 10 bases. Germline CDR1 is SNHLY and CDR2 is FYNNEI. V gave up 3 bases and J gave up 9 bases; unmatched junction bases: 11. CDR3 length: 15 amino acids. CDR3 DNA: TGTGCCAGCAGTGACACTAGCGGGACCTCTCATGGGCAGTACTTC. Translation: CASSDTSGTSHGQYF. Drawing the rest from reference TRBV2 and TRBJ2-7, the complete variable domain is EPEVTQTPSHQVTQMGQEVILRCVPISNHLYFYWYRQILGQKVEFLVSFYNNEISEKSEIFDDQFSVERPDGSNFTLKIRSTKLEDSAMYFCASSDTSGTSHGQYFGPGTRLTVT.

This clonotype was counted a few times. The V call is TRBV14, the J call TRBJ2-3, with D unclear. Trimming stripped 1 base from V and 6 bases from J, with 5 bases between. This CDR3 comprises 12 residues. CDR1 is SGHDN, CDR2 FVKESK, per germline. This chain's CDR3 is CASSQGWDTQYF. The CDR3 DNA is TGTGCCAGCAGCCAAGGATGGGATACGCAGTATTTT.

This clonotype was picked up many times. The rearrangement links TRBV12-3 or TRBV12-4 to TRBJ2-3; D uncertain. Deletions cut 6 bases from V and 7 bases from J, with 11 bases between. This CDR3 spans 12 amino acids. CDR3 region: CASRRGGNTQYF. As DNA, the CDR3 is TGTGCCAGCAGGCGCGGCGGTAATACGCAGTATTTT.

This clonotype was found a few times. This sequence joins TRBV7-2 and TRBJ2-3; no firm D call. CDR3 length equals 13 residues. Germline V gene sequence: CDR1 SGHTA, CDR2 FQGNSA. V was trimmed by 5 bases and J by 4 bases, leaving 10 bases between them. CDR3: CASSQELADTQYF. In nucleotides, the CDR3 is TGTGCCAGCAGCCAAGAGTTGGCAGATACGCAGTATTTT. The variable domain in full, with the rest retrieved from reference TRBV7-2 and TRBJ2-3, is GAGVSQSPSNKVTEKGKDVELRCDPISGHTALYWYRQSLGQGLEFLIYFQGNSAPDKSGLPSDRFSAERTGGSVSTLTIQRTQQEDSAVYLCASSQELADTQYFGPGTRLTVL.

A few counts support this clonotype. This chain links TRBV11-2 with TRBJ2-3; D not certain. The length of the CDR3 is 15 residues. V gave up 1 base and J gave up 0 bases, with 8 bases separating them. In germline, CDR1 is SGHAT, CDR2 FQNNGV. The CDR3 DNA sequence: TGTGCCAGCAGCTTAGTAACCCCTAGCACAGATACGCAGTATTTT. Residues: CASSLVTPSTDTQYF.

V usage is TRBV20-1 and J usage is TRBJ1-5; D gene unclear. Germline values: CDR1 DFQATT, CDR2 SNEGSKA (reference sequence). V lost 2 bases to trimming and J lost 4 bases, with 15 bases between them. The CDR3 is 15 amino acids. The CDR3 here is CSARNSPTINQPQHF. The CDR3 DNA is TGCAGTGCTAGAAACAGTCCTACTATTAATCAGCCCCAGCATTTT.

This clonotype was seen a few times. V gene TRBV20-1 combines with J gene TRBJ2-1; 10 bases agree with TRBD2. There are 15 residues in the CDR3. The V and J ends lost 3 bases and 4 bases, in that order; junction bases with no gene match: 6. The germline V gene encodes CDR1 DFQATT and CDR2 SNEGSKA (reference sequence). The CDR3 sequence is CSASEREGPYNEQFF. The CDR3 DNA is TGCAGTGCTAGTGAGCGGGAGGGCCCTTACAATGAGCAGTTCTTC.

This clonotype was counted between two and nine times. V usage is TRBV28 and J usage is TRBJ2-7; 7 nucleotides agree with TRBD1. The V gene end was trimmed by 9 bases and the J gene end by 4 bases; junction bases not matched to a gene: 15. This CDR3 is built from 15 residues. Germline lookup yields CDR1 MDHEN and CDR2 SYDVKM. CDR3 residues: CASLTRWAGGYEQYF. The CDR3 region has the DNA TGTGCCAGTCTTACCCGTTGGGCAGGGGGTTACGAGCAGTACTTC.

J is TRBJ1-2 and V is TRBV27; D is unclear. With 6 bases removed from V and 10 bases from J, the gap between germline ends came to 18 bases. There are 13 residues in the CDR3. Germline values: CDR1 MNHEY, CDR2 SMNVEV (reference sequence). In DNA, the CDR3 is TGTGCCAGCAGGGGAAACCAGGACTTAACCTACACCTTC. This sequence encodes CASRGNQDLTYTF.

This clonotype came up a few times. The rearrangement joins TRBV29-1 to TRBJ2-1; D is uncertain. Looked up from germline, CDR1 is SQVTM and CDR2 is ANQGSEA. The CDR3 contains 11 residues. The V end lost 0 bases, the J end lost 10 bases, and 7 bases lay between the germline ends. CDR3 coding DNA: TGCAGCGTTGAAGAAGGGTACGAGCAGTTCTTC. As protein: CSVEEGYEQFF.